The T cell receptor beta chain under discussion was sequenced for a study of T-cell reconstitution after alpha-beta-depleted transplantation in children. The V gene's germline CDR1 is SGHRS and CDR2 YFSETQ. V lost 0 bases, J lost 3 bases, and 9 bases lay in between. This CDR3 is built from 14 residues. This clonotype was recorded a few times. For TCRbeta, the library was prepared with unique molecular identifiers. MiXCR, applied by TCRdb to the PCR reads, yields one record per CDR3 protein. The sample carries 490,000 or so distinct CDR3 sequences, 12% recorded once. The origin of this receptor is a human donor who donated a stem cell graft to a child with combined immunodeficiency. V usage is TRBV5-1 and J usage is TRBJ1-1; no clear D gene. The starting material was PBMCs from the stem cell graft donor, obtained from the stem cell graft. The CDR3 region is CASSLEGRYTEAFF. DNA of the CDR3: TGCGCCAGCAGCTTGGAGGGTAGGTACACTGAAGCTTTCTTT.